One sample yielded the 6 T cell receptor beta chains listed below, sequenced in a study of blood T cell repertoires in COVID-19. Data came from immunoSEQ multiplex PCR; TCRdb stores just in-frame clones and leaves some out. The repertoire holds hundreds of thousands of clones, with around 91% as singletons. Sample: peripheral blood. These TCRs come from a woman younger than 30 who had recovered from COVID-19.

The rearrangement uses TRBV11-2 and TRBJ2-5, with D possibly TRBD2 on 5 matching bases. The germline CDR1 and CDR2 sequences are SGHAT and FQNNGV. With 0 bases removed from V and 5 bases from J, the gap between germline ends came to 10 bases. The CDR3 sequence is 14 residues long. The CDR3 protein is CASSLERGMETQYF. CDR3 nucleotide sequence: TGTGCCAGCAGCTTAGAACGGGGAATGGAGACCCAGTACTTC. The whole variable domain, filled in from reference TRBV11-2 and TRBJ2-5, reads EAGVAQSPRYKIIEKRQSVAFWCNPISGHATLYWYQQILGQGPKLLIQFQNNGVVDDSQLPKDRFSAERLKGVDSTLKIQPAKLEDSAVYLCASSLERGMETQYFGPGTRLLVL.

The gene calls are TRBV4-1 and TRBJ2-2, with 8 bases lining up with TRBD1. The CDR3 has 16 residues. CDR1 MGHRA and CDR2 YSYEKL come from the germline V gene. The V and J ends lost 4 bases and 5 bases, in that order; junction bases with no gene match: 9. The CDR3 nucleotides are TGCGCCAGCAGCCGCGGGACAGGAGCAATAACCGGGGAGCTGTTTTTT. It is translated as CASSRGTGAITGELFF.

J is TRBJ2-7 and V is TRBV3-1 (or the pseudogene TRBV3-2), with TRBD1 as a possible D gene (6 bases). The CDR3 is made up of 13 amino acids. V was cut by 1 base and J by 7 bases, with 11 bases left in between. From germline, CDR1 is LGHDT and CDR2 YNNKEL (reference sequence). The CDR3 protein is CASSQGTVGEQYV. For the CDR3, the DNA is TGTGCCAGCAGCCAAGGGACAGTGGGGGAGCAGTACGTC.

The chain employs TRBV12-2 and TRBJ2-7; TRBD2 is the table's D call, not checked against the DNA. TRBV12-2 is a listed pseudogene. The CDR3 spans 17 residues. The CDR3 DNA follows: TGTGCAAGTCGCTTAGCGAAAGTATGGAATAGCGGCTACGAGCAGTACGTC. Its translation: CASRLAKVWNSGYEQYV.

The chain combines TRBV7-2 with TRBJ1-5, with a weak D call TRBD1 (6 bases). The CDR3 contains 15 residues. Trimming stripped 3 bases from V and 6 bases from J, with 15 bases between. Germline V gives CDR1 SGHTA, CDR2 FQGNSA. The CDR3 nucleotides read TGTGCCAGCAGCTTTGGCAGGGGCCGCGTTCAGCCCCAGCATTTT. It specifies CASSFGRGRVQPQHF.

The chain combines TRBV12-3 or TRBV12-4 with TRBJ1-4; 7 positions agree with TRBD1. V trimming: 8 bases; J trimming: 7 bases; junction bases outside the gene matches: 7. This CDR3 is 13 amino acids long. For the CDR3, the DNA is TGTGCCAGCCTCAGGGGGGTAGGTGAAAAACTGTTTTTT. Translation gives CASLRGVGEKLFF.